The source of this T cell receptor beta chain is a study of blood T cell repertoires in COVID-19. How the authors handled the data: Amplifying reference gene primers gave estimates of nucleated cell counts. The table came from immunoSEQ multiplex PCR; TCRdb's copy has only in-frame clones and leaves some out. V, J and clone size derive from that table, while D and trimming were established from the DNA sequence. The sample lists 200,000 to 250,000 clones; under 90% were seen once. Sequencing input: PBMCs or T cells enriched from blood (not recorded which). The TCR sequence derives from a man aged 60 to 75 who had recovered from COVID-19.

As DNA, the CDR3 is TGCGCCAGCAGCTTGGATGGACAGGGTAGGGGCTACACCTTC. Its protein product is CASSLDGQGRGYTF. J is TRBJ1-2 and V is TRBV5-1, with 8 bases identical to TRBD1. The CDR3 totals 14 residues. CDR1 and CDR2 (germline): SGHRS, YFSETQ. The V segment lost 0 bases and the J segment 8 bases; nucleotides outside the gene matches: 6.